This TCR beta chain was captured in a study of human CD8 memory T cell subsets. This clonotype has more than one count but fewer than ten. Germline assignment: CDR1 LNHDA and CDR2 SQIVND (reference sequence). This CDR3 is 12 amino acids long. The V segment lost 4 bases and the J segment 4 bases; nucleotides outside the gene matches: 1. UMI-labeled 5' RACE generated the TCR beta libraries. TCRdb re-called the 5' RACE reads through MiXCR, storing one row per CDR3 protein. The sample lists thousands of distinct CDR3 sequences, 3.9% occurring once. RNA was isolated from duplicate vials, each containing 150,000 sorted CD8+ T cells, for every subset.

The V call is TRBV19, the J call TRBJ2-7, with 7 nucleotides matching TRBD2. The source is a human donor in good health. Sequencing was done on a sample of CD8+ T cells from PBMCs. The CDR3 reads CASSTGRYEQYF. The CDR3 DNA sequence: TGTGCCAGTAGTACCGGGAGGTACGAGCAGTACTTC.